This T cell receptor beta chain was retrieved from a study of Ad26.COV2.S vaccination and SARS-CoV-2 variants. Sequenced by immunoSEQ multiplex PCR; TCRdb stores in-frame clones only, minus some. The sample consists of about 400,000 clones, roughly 85% of them appearing once. Sample treatment: 15 to 20 received Ad26.COV2.S at low or high dose, single or two shots; roughly five received placebo; per-sample allocation not given. Specimens were obtained on day 63 following the first vaccine or placebo injection. This TCR was recovered from a person between 18 and 65 years old who received the Ad26.COV2.S COVID-19 vaccine or a placebo. The sequenced sample was peripheral blood, obtained in a trial of Ad26.COV2.S vaccine versus placebo.

The CDR3 loop is CASSLGDGYTF. As DNA, the CDR3 is TGTGCCAGCAGCTTAGGGGATGGCTACACCTTC. V is TRBV7-9 and J is TRBJ1-2; D is ambiguous. With 1 base removed from V and 6 bases from J, the gap between germline ends came to 3 bases. Germline V gives CDR1 SEHNR, CDR2 FQNEAQ (reference sequence). CDR3 length: 11 residues.